This TCR beta chain comes out of a study of blood T cell repertoires in COVID-19. About the research overall: Spain, Italy and the United States supplied samples that represented acute and convalescent COVID-19. In each case, the material was cDNA or gDNA derived from T cells, B-cell-depleted T cells, or PBMCs.

Under the authors' procedure: Quantification of nucleated cells was approximated via reference gene primer amplification. Only in-frame clones appear in the TCRdb table, and some are missing; sequencing was by immunoSEQ multiplex PCR. That table supplies the V and J calls and clone size; D and trimming were determined from the DNA. The sample includes 85,000 to 90,000 clones, 89% of them seen just once. The CDR3 spans 13 residues. The V gene end was trimmed by 6 bases and the J gene end by 1 base; junction bases not matched to a gene: 3. Looked up from germline, CDR1 is ENHRY and CDR2 is SYGVKD. Sequenced sample: peripheral blood. This sequence joins TRBV10-3 and TRBJ2-7; 7 bases map to TRBD1. The sequence derives from a woman at least 80 years old with active COVID-19. CDR3 nucleotide sequence: TGTGCCATCAGCCTGGACAGGTCCTACGAGCAGTACTTC. Amino acids: CAISLDRSYEQYF.